Following are 18 T cell receptor beta chains from one sample sequenced in a study of T cell repertoires in cytomegalovirus infection. TCRdb recomputed calls from the reads with MiXCR, one row per CDR3 protein. The sample lists around 100,000 distinct CDR3 sequences; about 9.4% were seen once. Their recognized antigens are unknown. The sequenced sample was PBMCs, sequenced either directly or after in vitro stimulation (not recorded which). These receptor sequences come from a human donor in good health (CMV status not recorded). Some clones in this sample may be carry-over from other donors' samples.

The genes are TRBV10-2 and TRBJ2-3; 11 bases agree with TRBD2. The CDR3 sequence is 16 residues long. Looked up from germline, CDR1 is WSHSY and CDR2 is SAAADI. Trimming cost V 2 bases and J 3 bases; bases outside gene matches: 4. The CDR3 region has the DNA TGCGCCAGCAGTGAGAACATAGCGGGAGGGACAGATACGCAGTATTTT. Residues: CASSENIAGGTDTQYF.

This clonotype was counted ten times or more. The rearrangement links TRBV2 to TRBJ2-6; a possible D gene is TRBD1 (5 bases). Germline V gene lookup returns CDR1 SNHLY and CDR2 FYNNEI. Trimming stripped 7 bases from V and 3 bases from J, with 16 bases between. CDR3 length equals 16 residues. The CDR3 DNA sequence: TGTGCCAGCATTCCCAAAGGGGCGATTGGGGCCAACGTCCTGACTTTC. Protein: CASIPKGAIGANVLTF.

In its sample, this clonotype was seen a few times. V gene TRBV7-9 combines with J gene TRBJ1-2; D unclear. Germline V CDR1 and CDR2: SEHNR, FQNEAQ (reference sequence). The CDR3 has 13 amino acids. Trimming shortened V by 3 bases and J by 2 bases, and 7 bases separated the two germline ends. CDR3 DNA sequence: TGTGCCAGCAGCTTGCAAGGGAACTATGGCTACACCTTC. Translating gives CASSLQGNYGYTF. The whole variable domain, remainder taken from reference TRBV7-9 and TRBJ1-2, is DTGVSQNPRHKITKRGQNVTFRCDPISEHNRLYWYRQTLGQGPEFLTYFQNEAQLEKSRLLSDRFSAERPKGSFSTLEIQRTEQGDSAMYLCASSLQGNYGYTFGSGTRLTVV.

This clonotype was found a few times. The rearrangement links TRBV14 to TRBJ1-1; 9 bases are a match to TRBD1. This CDR3 is 19 amino acids long. With 3 bases clipped from V and 0 bases from J, the junction kept 14 bases outside the gene matches. Looked up from germline, CDR1 is SGHDN and CDR2 is FVKESK. In nucleotides, the CDR3 is TGTGCCAGCAGCCAGGAAAGGGACAGGGTACGGCTAATGAACACTGAAGCTTTCTTT. Amino acids: CASSQERDRVRLMNTEAFF. Full variable domain (remainder filled in from reference TRBV14 and TRBJ1-1): EAGVTQFPSHSVIEKGQTVTLRCDPISGHDNLYWYRRVMGKEIKFLLHFVKESKQDESGMPNNRFLAERTGGTYSTLKVQPAELEDSGVYFCASSQERDRVRLMNTEAFFGQGTRLTVV.

This clonotype has only a few counts. V usage is TRBV20-1 and J usage is TRBJ1-1; perhaps TRBD1 as D (6 bases). Per germline, CDR1 DFQATT and CDR2 SNEGSKA (reference sequence). Trimming took 0 bases from V and 0 from J, leaving 14 bases between them. This CDR3 has 16 residues. CDR3: CSARDRGTHMNTEAFF. CDR3 nucleotide sequence: TGCAGTGCTAGAGATAGGGGGACCCATATGAACACTGAAGCTTTCTTT.

This clonotype was detected a few times. The junction shows a germline mismatch at one end, possibly a read error. The chain combines TRBV5-1 with TRBJ2-1; D is unclear. Germline loops: CDR1 SGHRS, CDR2 YFSETQ. The CDR3 has 13 residues. In DNA, the CDR3 is TGCGCCAGCAGCTCTCGCTCCGACAATGAGCAGTTCTTC. It translates to CASSSRSDNEQFF.

This clonotype was observed a few times. The rearrangement links TRBV19 to TRBJ2-7, with TRBD2 as a possible D gene (5 bases). V was trimmed by 3 bases and J by 0 bases, leaving 15 bases between them. Per the germline V gene, CDR1 is LNHDA and CDR2 is SQIVND (reference sequence). This CDR3 is built from 16 residues. The CDR3: CASSIERTPSSYEQYF. CDR3 nucleotides: TGTGCCAGTAGTATTGAGAGGACTCCGTCCTCCTACGAGCAGTACTTC.

This clonotype was seen many times. The chain carries TRBV10-3 and TRBJ2-7; 8 nucleotides line up with TRBD1. Germline assignment: CDR1 ENHRY and CDR2 SYGVKD. CDR3 size: 13 residues. J gave up 7 bases and V 6 bases, and 8 bases lay outside the gene matches. CDR3 coding DNA: TGTGCCATCAGAGCCGGACAGGGAGGTGAGCAGTACTTC. This sequence encodes CAIRAGQGGEQYF.

The V and J genes are TRBV28 and TRBJ2-7, with a weak D call TRBD1 (6 bases). The CDR3 is 14 amino acids. Trimming removed 6 bases at V and 3 bases at J, with 15 bases between. Germline CDR1 MDHEN, CDR2 SYDVKM. The CDR3 loop reads CASRGAGQIYEQYF. The CDR3 DNA reads as TGTGCCAGCAGAGGGGCCGGACAGATCTACGAGCAGTACTTC. Full variable domain (remainder filled in from reference TRBV28 and TRBJ2-7): DVKVTQSSRYLVKRTGEKVFLECVQDMDHENMFWYRQDPGLGLRLIYFSYDVKMKEKGDIPEGYSVSREKKERFSLILESASTNQTSMYLCASRGAGQIYEQYFGPGTRLTVT.

This chain links TRBV29-1 with TRBJ2-1, with 9 bases that match TRBD2. Looked up from germline, CDR1 is SQVTM and CDR2 is ANQGSEA. This CDR3 is built from 16 residues. Unmatched junction bases numbered 13, after V lost 6 bases and J lost 4 bases. The CDR3 coding sequence is TGCAGCGTCCCCGCTGGGGCAGCGGGAGGATACAATGAGCAGTTCTTC. Protein product: CSVPAGAAGGYNEQFF.

This clonotype was seen ten or more times. The chain employs TRBV6-1 and TRBJ2-5, with no clear D. Germline assignment: CDR1 MNHNS and CDR2 SASEGT. Deletions cut 7 bases from V and 2 bases from J, with 11 bases between. The CDR3 sequence is 13 residues long. The CDR3 sequence is CASNLNFQETQYF. DNA for the CDR3: TGTGCCAGCAACCTAAATTTTCAAGAGACCCAGTACTTC.

Only a few counts were recorded for this clonotype. J is TRBJ1-2 and V is TRBV11-2; no definite D call. Germline loops: CDR1 SGHAT, CDR2 FQNNGV. CDR3 size: 14 residues. Between the trimmed V and J ends, which lost 4 bases and 2 bases, there was a span of 11 bases. The CDR3 DNA reads as TGTGCCAGCAGCTCATCTTTAACCAACTATGGCTACACCTTC. Translation gives CASSSSLTNYGYTF.

This clonotype was picked up many times. V and J are TRBV19 and TRBJ2-2, with 7 bases that match TRBD2. The CDR3 has 16 residues. The trim removed 2 bases at V and 6 bases at J, leaving 9 bases unmatched. Per the germline V gene, CDR1 is LNHDA and CDR2 is SQIVND (reference sequence). The CDR3 spells CASSISYSRGAGELFF. The CDR3 region has the DNA TGTGCCAGTAGTATATCATACAGCCGGGGGGCCGGGGAGCTGTTTTTT. Full variable domain (outside the CDR3, taken from reference TRBV19 and TRBJ2-2): DGGITQSPKYLFRKEGQNVTLSCEQNLNHDAMYWYRQDPGQGLRLIYYSQIVNDFQKGDIAEGYSVSREKKESFPLTVTSAQKNPTAFYLCASSISYSRGAGELFFGEGSRLTVL.

In this sample, this clonotype turned up a few times. The V and J genes are TRBV2 and TRBJ2-7; D is perhaps TRBD2 (6 bases). Trimming pared 6 bases from V and 3 bases from J, leaving 21 bases between. CDR3 length equals 16 residues. Germline CDR1 SNHLY, CDR2 FYNNEI. Here the CDR3 reads CASRGASGLSVYEQYF. DNA of the CDR3: TGTGCCAGCAGGGGAGCATCGGGACTGTCTGTCTACGAGCAGTACTTC.

This clonotype has a count of ten or more. The J gene is TRBJ2-7, the V gene TRBV15; 8 bases align to TRBD1. The CDR3 is made up of 16 amino acids. V shed 1 base, J shed 3 bases, and the junction held 8 bases outside the gene matches. CDR1 LNHNV and CDR2 YYDKDF come from the germline V gene (reference sequence). The CDR3 DNA follows: TGTGCCACCAGCAGAGGTGGACAGGGAGGAAGCTACGAGCAGTACTTC. Protein sequence: CATSRGGQGGSYEQYF.

CDR3 residues: CASSVLGLASGTGELFF. The DNA for the CDR3 is TGTGCCAGCAGCGTTTTGGGACTAGCCTCGGGAACCGGGGAGCTGTTTTTT. V gene TRBV9 combines with J gene TRBJ2-2; TRBD2 matches 9 bases. In germline, CDR1 is SGDLS, CDR2 YYNGEE. This CDR3 has 17 residues. V dropped 2 bases and J dropped 5; count of bases not matched to a gene: 10.

This clonotype was counted only a few times. The chain couples TRBV7-3 to TRBJ2-3; D is possibly TRBD2 (5 bases). Per germline, CDR1 SGHTA and CDR2 FQGTGA. The CDR3 runs 15 residues. Trimming cost V 5 bases and J 1 base, with 13 bases left between them. The CDR3 spells CASSLGLPGTDTQYF. CDR3 nucleotide sequence: TGTGCCAGCAGCCTCGGACTTCCGGGCACAGATACGCAGTATTTT.

In this sample, this clonotype turned up many times. The chain links TRBV11-3 to TRBJ1-6; D is ambiguous. This CDR3 spans 14 amino acids. Germline CDR1 is SGHNT and CDR2 is YENEEA. Trimming took off 5 bases at V and 0 bases at J, with 5 bases between the two ends. The CDR3: CASSGTSYNSPLHF. For the CDR3, the DNA is TGTGCCAGCAGCGGAACCTCCTATAATTCACCCCTCCACTTT.